These T cell receptor beta chains were read from a single sample in a study of blood T cell repertoires in COVID-19. This table comes from immunoSEQ multiplex PCR, and its TCRdb copy is limited to in-frame clones, with some not included. The table has roughly 700,000 clones, 75% to 90% seen once. What was sequenced was peripheral blood. Receptors originate from a woman aged 18-29 years with acute or convalescent COVID-19. The CDR3 runs from the conserved cysteine through the conserved F or W. The order of the fields is D gene, J gene, V gene, clone size, CDR3 DNA, CDR3 protein. D genes are given only for firm matches. Only part of the rows carry a size: once, few, many, or a class if the clone is expanded.

>TRBD2|TRBJ2-1|TRBV2|-
TGTGCCAGCCGAACCGGGACTAAGCCCAATGAGCAGTTCTTC
CASRTGTKPNEQFF
>TRBD1|TRBJ1-2|TRBV6-5|-
TGTGCCAGCAGTTACGGGGACAGGGGTCATGGCTACACCTTC
CASSYGDRGHGYTF
>-|TRBJ1-1|TRBV14|-
TGTGCCAGCAGGAAACTGGACAGCCGAGGGAGCACTGAAGCTTTCTTT
CASRKLDSRGSTEAFF
>-|TRBJ2-1|TRBV5-1|-
TGCGCCAGCAGCTTAGGAGGGGGGACTACGCAGTTCTTC
CASSLGGGTTQFF
>TRBD1|TRBJ1-2|TRBV5-6|-
TGTGCCAGCAGCAGGATACAGGGGGACTATGGCTACACCTTC
CASSRIQGDYGYTF
>-|TRBJ2-7|TRBV7-9|-
TGTGCCAGCAGCCTTGGGCAGGGGGGTACCTACGAGCAGTACTTC
CASSLGQGGTYEQYF
>TRBD2|TRBJ2-3|TRBV5-1|-
TGCGCCAGCAGCCAAGCGGGGGTGAACACAGATACGCAGTATTTT
CASSQAGVNTDTQYF
>TRBD1|TRBJ1-5|TRBV5-1|-
TGCGCCAGCAGCTTAAGCCCAGGGGGCATCGATCAGCCCCAGCATTTT
CASSLSPGGIDQPQHF
>-|TRBJ2-3|TRBV24-1|-
TGTGCCACCAGTGGTAGGGGTGGGGATACGCAGTATTTT
CATSGRGGDTQYF
>-|TRBJ2-6|TRBV7-7|-
TGTGCCAGCAGCTTAGGTGCAGGGGCCGGGGCCAACGTCCTGACTTTC
CASSLGAGAGANVLTF
>-|TRBJ1-2|TRBV7-9|-
TGTGCCAGCAGCTTAGGAGGGAACAGGGTTTGGTACACCTTC
CASSLGGNRVWYTF
>-|TRBJ2-7|TRBV4-3|many
TGCGCCAGCAGCCAAGATCTAGAGCGGAGCTCCTACGAGCAGTACTTC
CASSQDLERSSYEQYF
>-|TRBJ1-2|TRBV19|-
TGTGCCAGTAGTCACACGGGTGGCTACACCTTC
CASSHTGGYTF
>TRBD1|TRBJ2-3|TRBV5-1|-
TGCGCCAGCAGCCCTCGACAGGGTCAAGATACGCAGTATTTT
CASSPRQGQDTQYF
>-|TRBJ1-5|TRBV30|-
TGTGCCTGTTCGGGTCAGAGCAATCAGCCCCAGCATTTT
CACSGQSNQPQHF
>-|TRBJ1-4|TRBV13|-
TGTGCCAGCAGCTTAGATGGCCAGGGGAATGAAAAACTGTTTTTT
CASSLDGQGNEKLFF
>-|TRBJ2-2|TRBV7-8|once
TGTGCCAGCAGCTTTGAGAGAACGAACACCGGGGAGCTGTTTTTT
CASSFERTNTGELFF
>TRBD2|TRBJ2-1|TRBV2|once
TGTGCCAGCACCGACCCTAGGGGACTAGCGGACTACAATGAGCAGTTCTTC
CASTDPRGLADYNEQFF
>-|TRBJ1-1|TRBV5-4|-
TGTGCCAGCAGCTCCGGGTCCGACAGAAGCAACCTTGAAGCTTTCTTT
CASSSGSDRSNLEAFF
>-|TRBJ1-1|TRBV4-3|-
TGCGCCAGCAGCCGCCAACAGGGTCGCGACACTGAAGCTTTCTTT
CASSRQQGRDTEAFF
>-|TRBJ2-7|TRBV30|once
TGTGCCTGGAGTGTAAATACTCAAACCTACGAGCAGTACTTC
CAWSVNTQTYEQYF
>-|TRBJ1-6|TRBV5-4|-
TGTGCCAGCAGACCGGCAGGGTCGGGCTATAATTCACCCCTCCACTTT
CASRPAGSGYNSPLHF
>-|TRBJ2-2|TRBV18|-
TGTGCCAGCTCACCAGGGGGCGCGAACACCGGGGAGCTGTTTTTT
CASSPGGANTGELFF
>-|TRBJ1-3|TRBV30|few
TGTGCCTGGAGTCGTGACACTCGTTCTGGAAACACCATATATTTT
CAWSRDTRSGNTIYF
>TRBD2|TRBJ2-2|TRBV29-1|-
TGCAGCGTCCCCGGGACTAGCGGGGCGAACACCGGGGAGCTGTTTTTT
CSVPGTSGANTGELFF
>TRBD2|TRBJ2-2|TRBV5-4|-
TGTGCCAGCAGCTTGGGAGCGGGGGTCACCGGGGAGCTGTTTTTT
CASSLGAGVTGELFF
>TRBD1|TRBJ1-2|TRBV28|-
TGTGCCAGCAGTCCGACCGATGGGACAGGGAATTATGGCTACACCTTC
CASSPTDGTGNYGYTF
>TRBD1|TRBJ1-1|TRBV30|-
TGTGCCTGGATCCCGGACAGGTTTTACACTGAAGCTTTCTTT
CAWIPDRFYTEAFF
>-|TRBJ2-7|TRBV6-2/TRBV6-3|-
TGTGCCAGCAGCTCACAGGGCTACGAGCAGTACTTC
CASSSQGYEQYF
>TRBD1|TRBJ1-2|TRBV6-1|-
TGTGCCAGCAGTGAAGGGTCCAGGGGGTACGGCTACACCTTC
CASSEGSRGYGYTF
>TRBD1|TRBJ1-6|TRBV24-1|-
TGTGCCACCAGTGACCGGGACAGTAATTCACCCCTCCACTTT
CATSDRDSNSPLHF
>-|TRBJ2-4|TRBV14|-
TGTGCCAGCAGCCACCGGAGACGGGACATTCAGTACTTC
CASSHRRRDIQYF
>-|TRBJ1-1|TRBV27|once
TGTGCCAGCAGTTTATACCGGAGTAGCACTGAAGCTTTCTTT
CASSLYRSSTEAFF
>TRBD1|TRBJ2-7|TRBV7-6|-
TGTGCCAGCAGCCCAGGGGCAGGGGGCTCCGAGCAGTACTTC
CASSPGAGGSEQYF
>TRBD1|TRBJ1-5|TRBV23-1|-
TGCGCCAGCAGTCAACGGCAGGACAGGGCTCCTCGGCCCCAGCATTTT
CASSQRQDRAPRPQHF
>-|TRBJ1-1|TRBV4-1|once
TGCGCCAGCAGCCAAGGTCAGGGAACTGAAGCTTTCTTT
CASSQGQGTEAFF
>TRBD1|TRBJ1-1|TRBV6-4|-
TGTGCCAGCAGTGAGACAGGGCTTAACACTGAAGCTTTCTTT
CASSETGLNTEAFF
>-|TRBJ1-5|TRBV4-3|-
TGCGCCAGCAGCCCTCGTTATAGCAATCAGCCCCAGCATTTT
CASSPRYSNQPQHF
>-|TRBJ1-2|TRBV18|-
TGTGCCAGCTCACCGGCGGGCGGCCTACCTAACTATGGCTACACCTTC
CASSPAGGLPNYGYTF
>TRBD2|TRBJ2-3|TRBV2|-
TGTGCCAGCAGACGGGGGGGCCTTAGAGATACGCAGTATTTT
CASRRGGLRDTQYF
>-|TRBJ1-5|TRBV7-2|-
TGTGCCAGCAGTTTGGGGCGGGGGGTCCAGCCCCAGCATTTT
CASSLGRGVQPQHF
>-|TRBJ1-5|TRBV2|-
TGTGCCAGCATGGGGAGGGGGGAAATATATAGCAATCAGCCCCAGCATTTT
CASMGRGEIYSNQPQHF
>-|TRBJ2-7|TRBV28|-
TGTGCCAGCAGAACCGGACTGCTCTACGAGCAGTACTTC
CASRTGLLYEQYF
>-|TRBJ2-3|TRBV2|-
TGTGCCAGCAGCGGGGACACAGATACGCAGTATTTT
CASSGDTDTQYF
>TRBD1|TRBJ2-7|TRBV2|-
TGTGCCAGCAGTTCGGGACAGACCTACGAGCAGTACTTC
CASSSGQTYEQYF